The rows below give T cell receptor beta chains drawn from one sample of a study of T and B cells in COVID-19 patients. TCRdb ran MiXCR on the multiplex PCR reads and lists one entry per CDR3 protein. The sample lists some 8,000 distinct CDR3 sequences, roughly 25% occurring once. The specimen was blood. All receptors come from a human donor who had recovered from COVID-19. CDR3s include the opening cysteine and the closing phenylalanine or tryptophan. D genes are given only for firm matches. Clone size is not always given. Where it is, it says once, few, many or a class for expanded clones.

clone size: .
D gene: .
J gene: TRBJ2-7
V gene: TRBV27
CDR3 protein: CASSLLGGYEQYF
CDR3 DNA: TGTGCCAGCAGTTTATTAGGGGGGTACGAGCAGTACTTC

clone size: few
D gene: .
J gene: TRBJ1-5
V gene: TRBV5-1
CDR3 protein: CASSQDNNQPQHF
CDR3 DNA: TGCGCCAGCAGCCAGGACAACAATCAGCCCCAGCATTTT

clone size: .
D gene: TRBD2
J gene: TRBJ2-3
V gene: TRBV7-2
CDR3 protein: CASSLVLAGGWGARGTDTQYF
CDR3 DNA: TGTGCCAGCAGCTTAGTTCTAGCGGGAGGGTGGGGGGCTCGGGGCACAGATACGCAGTATTTT

clone size: medium-sized
D gene: .
J gene: TRBJ2-5
V gene: TRBV15
CDR3 protein: CATSRVSSQETQYF
CDR3 DNA: TGTGCCACCAGCAGAGTGAGCAGCCAAGAGACCCAGTACTTC

clone size: .
D gene: .
J gene: TRBJ2-7
V gene: TRBV12-3/TRBV12-4
CDR3 protein: CASNYGGGGEQYF
CDR3 DNA: TGTGCCAGCAATTATGGGGGAGGGGGGGAGCAGTACTTC

clone size: .
D gene: TRBD1
J gene: TRBJ1-4
V gene: TRBV4-3
CDR3 protein: CASSPTGTANEKLFF
CDR3 DNA: TGCGCCAGCAGCCCGACCGGGACAGCTAATGAAAAACTGTTTTTT

clone size: medium-sized
D gene: .
J gene: TRBJ2-4
V gene: TRBV29-1
CDR3 protein: CSALPVGAPNIQYF
CDR3 DNA: TGCAGCGCCCTCCCGGTTGGAGCCCCCAACATTCAGTACTTC

clone size: medium-sized
D gene: .
J gene: TRBJ2-7
V gene: TRBV15
CDR3 protein: CATSRDMGPDSYEQYF
CDR3 DNA: TGTGCCACCAGCAGAGATATGGGTCCGGACTCCTACGAGCAGTACTTC

clone size: medium-sized
D gene: .
J gene: TRBJ2-1
V gene: TRBV5-6
CDR3 protein: CASSLGGQEFF
CDR3 DNA: TGTGCCAGCAGCTTGGGTGGGCAGGAGTTCTTC

clone size: many
D gene: TRBD1
J gene: TRBJ2-2
V gene: TRBV6-2/TRBV6-3
CDR3 protein: CASLLAGGQTGELFF
CDR3 DNA: TGTGCCAGCCTTTTGGCAGGGGGCCAGACCGGGGAGCTGTTTTTT

clone size: medium-sized
D gene: .
J gene: TRBJ1-6
V gene: TRBV19
CDR3 protein: CASTIPTYNSPLHF
CDR3 DNA: TGTGCCAGTACGATCCCTACTTATAATTCACCCCTCCACTTT

clone size: .
D gene: TRBD1
J gene: TRBJ1-2
V gene: TRBV29-1
CDR3 protein: CSVLSGQEVNGYTF
CDR3 DNA: TGCAGCGTTCTATCGGGACAGGAGGTTAATGGCTACACCTTC

clone size: many
D gene: TRBD2
J gene: TRBJ2-6
V gene: TRBV7-6
CDR3 protein: CASSPRAGGSGANVLTF
CDR3 DNA: TGTGCCAGCAGCCCGCGAGCGGGGGGCTCTGGGGCCAACGTCCTGACTTTC

clone size: medium-sized
D gene: TRBD1
J gene: TRBJ2-6
V gene: TRBV6-5
CDR3 protein: CASSYIRGNSGANVLTF
CDR3 DNA: TGTGCCAGCAGTTACATCAGGGGGAACTCTGGGGCCAACGTCCTGACTTTC

clone size: many
D gene: .
J gene: TRBJ2-1
V gene: TRBV7-9
CDR3 protein: CASSMDSYNEQFF
CDR3 DNA: TGTGCCAGCAGCATGGACAGCTACAATGAGCAGTTCTTC

clone size: few
D gene: TRBD2
J gene: TRBJ2-7
V gene: TRBV5-1
CDR3 protein: CASSRGGSAYEQYF
CDR3 DNA: TGCGCCAGCAGCCGGGGGGGGTCGGCCTACGAGCAGTACTTC

clone size: .
D gene: .
J gene: TRBJ2-7
V gene: TRBV12-3/TRBV12-4
CDR3 protein: CASSFASWDRYYEQYF
CDR3 DNA: TGTGCCAGCAGTTTTGCGTCCTGGGACCGATACTACGAGCAGTACTTC

clone size: medium-sized
D gene: .
J gene: TRBJ2-6
V gene: TRBV6-5
CDR3 protein: CASSEALWGSGANVLTF
CDR3 DNA: TGTGCCAGCAGTGAAGCGTTGTGGGGGTCAGGGGCCAACGTCCTGACTTTC

clone size: medium-sized
D gene: .
J gene: TRBJ2-7
V gene: TRBV19
CDR3 protein: CASSIGAGYTYEQYF
CDR3 DNA: TGTGCCAGTAGTATTGGGGCGGGGTATACCTACGAGCAGTACTTC

clone size: .
D gene: TRBD2
J gene: TRBJ2-2
V gene: TRBV20-1
CDR3 protein: CSAHFSGRHTGELFF
CDR3 DNA: TGCAGTGCTCACTTCAGCGGGAGGCACACCGGGGAGCTGTTTTTT

clone size: medium-sized
D gene: .
J gene: TRBJ1-4
V gene: TRBV6-5
CDR3 protein: CASSRTTLEKLFF
CDR3 DNA: TGTGCCAGCAGTCGGACTACACTTGAAAAACTGTTTTTT

clone size: .
D gene: .
J gene: TRBJ2-5
V gene: TRBV4-1
CDR3 protein: CASSPLSVGAETQYF
CDR3 DNA: TGTGCCAGCAGCCCCCTCAGCGTGGGGGCCGAGACCCAGTACTTC

clone size: large
D gene: TRBD1
J gene: TRBJ2-2
V gene: TRBV19
CDR3 protein: CASSARTGNTGELFF
CDR3 DNA: TGTGCCAGTAGTGCCCGGACAGGTAACACCGGGGAGCTGTTTTTT

clone size: many
D gene: .
J gene: TRBJ1-5
V gene: TRBV27
CDR3 protein: CASSPQTVGNQPQHF
CDR3 DNA: TGTGCCAGCAGTCCCCAGACAGTCGGCAATCAGCCCCAGCATTTT

clone size: few
D gene: TRBD2
J gene: TRBJ2-7
V gene: TRBV11-3
CDR3 protein: CASSLRLAGVSEQYF
CDR3 DNA: TGTGCCAGCAGCTTGCGGCTAGCGGGAGTTTCCGAGCAGTACTTC

clone size: many
D gene: .
J gene: TRBJ2-7
V gene: TRBV12-3/TRBV12-4
CDR3 protein: CASSRPPEGEQYF
CDR3 DNA: TGTGCCAGCAGCCGACCACCGGAGGGGGAGCAGTACTTC

clone size: .
D gene: TRBD2
J gene: TRBJ2-3
V gene: TRBV20-1
CDR3 protein: CSARDWLAGSTDTQYF
CDR3 DNA: TGCAGTGCTAGAGATTGGCTAGCGGGAAGCACAGATACGCAGTATTTT

clone size: few
D gene: TRBD2
J gene: TRBJ2-3
V gene: TRBV7-2
CDR3 protein: CASTLAEGADTQYF
CDR3 DNA: TGTGCCAGCACTCTAGCGGAAGGGGCAGATACGCAGTATTTT